This T cell receptor beta chain was found in a study of blood T cell repertoires in COVID-19. Study processing details: Researchers report that nucleated cell counts were estimated from reference gene primer amplification. Method: immunoSEQ multiplex PCR; TCRdb's copy keeps in-frame clones and lacks some. D and trimming were read from the DNA, whereas the V and J calls and clone size are those reported in that table. The top ten hold approximately 4.3% of the sample, which has under 350,000 clones, about 89% seen once. The germline CDR1 and CDR2 sequences are SGHTS and YDEGEE. The V and J ends lost 0 bases and 3 bases, in that order; junction bases with no gene match: 3. The CDR3 loop spans 14 amino acids.

V is TRBV5-8 and J is TRBJ2-7, with 7 bases matching TRBD1. Sequenced material: peripheral blood. The TCR comes from a middle-aged man with acute or convalescent COVID-19. CDR3 in DNA: TGTGCCAGCAGCTTGGACAGGGGCTTCTACGAGCAGTACTTC. Translating it yields CASSLDRGFYEQYF.